These T cell receptor beta chains were read from a single sample in a study of breast tumors, draining lymph nodes, adjacent tissues. TCRdb re-analysed the multiplex PCR reads in MiXCR, keeping a single row per CDR3 protein. Of about 200,000 distinct CDR3 sequences in the sample, roughly 31% were seen once. Sequenced: axillary lymph node tissue. These receptors came from a female donor with breast cancer. Some clones in this sample may be carry-over from other donors' samples. Both conserved end residues are part of each CDR3. D genes are given only for firm matches. The size entry is marked missing in some rows and otherwise reads once, few, many or a size class.

j_gene | d_gene | abundance | v_gene | CDR3nt | CDR3aa
TRBJ2-7 | . | many | TRBV3-1 | TGTGCCAGCAGCCAAATGGGACCTTACGAGCAGTACTTC | CASSQMGPYEQYF
TRBJ1-3 | . | many | TRBV20-1 | TGCAGTGCTAGAGATATGAGGGGGGGAAGATCTGGAAACACCATATATTTT | CSARDMRGGRSGNTIYF
TRBJ2-7 | TRBD2 | . | TRBV6-2/TRBV6-3 | TGTGCCAGCAGTCACGGGACTAGAAAGCTCGAGCAGTACTTC | CASSHGTRKLEQYF
TRBJ2-7 | . | many | TRBV20-1 | TGCAGTGCGTACAGGTTAAGCTCCTACGAGCAGTACTTC | CSAYRLSSYEQYF
TRBJ2-7 | TRBD2 | many | TRBV28 | TGTGCCAGCAGGACTAGCGGGAGGACCTACGAGCAGTACTTC | CASRTSGRTYEQYF
TRBJ2-7 | . | many | TRBV12-3/TRBV12-4 | TGTGCCAGCAGCACCGGGACAAAGGAGCGCGAGCAGTACTTC | CASSTGTKEREQYF
TRBJ2-1 | . | many | TRBV6-1 | TGTGCCAGCAGCGAAGTAGGGTACAATGAGCAGTTCTTC | CASSEVGYNEQFF
TRBJ2-7 | . | many | TRBV20-1 | TGCAGTGCTAGGGGGACTGGCAACTACGAGCAGTACTTC | CSARGTGNYEQYF
TRBJ1-5 | TRBD1 | . | TRBV20-1 | TGCAGTGCTAGAGGGGACAGGAAAAATCAGCCCCAGCATTTT | CSARGDRKNQPQHF
TRBJ1-5 | . | many | TRBV2 | TGTGCCAGCAGTGAAGCGATTGGGCCAGGGAAGAACCAGCCCCAGCATTTT | CASSEAIGPGKNQPQHF
TRBJ2-5 | . | . | TRBV3-2 | TGTGCCAGCAGCCCCTGGGGGACCCAGTACTTC | CASSPWGTQYF
TRBJ1-1 | . | few | TRBV6-5 | TGTGCCAGCAGTTTTTTGGGAGATACTGAAGCTTTCTTT | CASSFLGDTEAFF